The present entry profiles one T cell receptor beta chain with its context. The antigen is not known. The entry originates in a study of T cell responses to AZD1222 COVID-19 vaccine. Clones were sequenced by immunoSEQ multiplex PCR, and TCRdb holds only the in-frame ones, with some missing. The sample records more than 95,000 clones, roughly 84% being singletons. V lost 1 base and J lost 0, with 1 base in between. CDR3 length: 14 amino acids. The germline V gene has CDR1 SEHNR and CDR2 FQNEAQ (reference sequence). Study-wide results and limits: White British donors predominated, females outnumbered males, and clonal diversity was possibly underestimated.

This sequence was found in an adult in good health. The sequencing used peripheral blood, collected on day 0 of AZD1222 vaccination. The chain employs TRBV7-9 and TRBJ2-6; D remains ambiguous. The CDR3: CASSLVSGANVLTF. The CDR3 nucleotides are TGTGCCAGCAGCTTAGTCTCTGGGGCCAACGTCCTGACTTTC.